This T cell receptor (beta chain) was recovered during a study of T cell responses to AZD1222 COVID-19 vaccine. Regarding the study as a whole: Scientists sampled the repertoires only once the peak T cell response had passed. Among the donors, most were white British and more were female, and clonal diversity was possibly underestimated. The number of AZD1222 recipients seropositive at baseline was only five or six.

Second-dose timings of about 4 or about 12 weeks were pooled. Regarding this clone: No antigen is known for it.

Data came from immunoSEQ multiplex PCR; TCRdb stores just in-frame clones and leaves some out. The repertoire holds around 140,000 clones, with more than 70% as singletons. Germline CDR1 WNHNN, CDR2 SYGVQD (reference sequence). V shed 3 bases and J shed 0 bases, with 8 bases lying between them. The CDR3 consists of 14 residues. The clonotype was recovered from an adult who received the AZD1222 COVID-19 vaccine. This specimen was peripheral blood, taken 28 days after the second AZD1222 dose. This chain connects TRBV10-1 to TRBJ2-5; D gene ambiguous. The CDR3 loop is CASSDNRYQETQYF. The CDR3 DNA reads TGCGCCAGCAGTGACAACCGGTACCAAGAGACCCAGTACTTC.